What follows are 27 T cell receptor beta chains derived from one specimen sequenced in a study of radiation and T cells in renal cell carcinoma. Documented time point: blood 2 weeks post-SBRT. The treatment: 15 Gy SBRT to primary tumor, nephrectomy 4 weeks later. The assay was immunoSEQ multiplex PCR, and TCRdb's table has in-frame clones only and misses some. This sample has under 150,000 clones, with about 81% found just once. Sequencing was performed on blood, taken from a patient whose treatment included radiotherapy and nephrectomy. The receptors originated from a woman aged 55 to 70 with renal cell carcinoma.

J is TRBJ1-1 and V is TRBV7-2; 8 bases map to TRBD1. The CDR3 extends over 15 amino acids. CDR1 SGHTA and CDR2 FQGNSA come from the germline V gene. Trimming took 5 bases from V and 1 from J; bases not matched to a gene: 6. The DNA of the CDR3 is TGTGCCAGCAGCCATGCCAGGGGGCGGAACACTGAAGCTTTCTTT. Protein product: CASSHARGRNTEAFF.

This chain links TRBV25-1 with TRBJ1-2; D is unresolved. With 8 bases removed from V and 0 bases from J, the gap between germline ends came to 10 bases. The length of the CDR3 is 13 residues. CDR1 and CDR2 from the germline V gene are MGHDK and SYGVNS. The CDR3 sequence: CASSLGANYGYTF. CDR3 nucleotide sequence: TGTGCCAGCTCATTGGGCGCTAACTATGGCTACACCTTC.

The chain employs TRBV15 and TRBJ1-2; possible D gene TRBD1, 5 bases. The CDR3 has 13 amino acids. The germline V gene has CDR1 LNHNV and CDR2 YYDKDF (reference sequence). V was trimmed by 0 bases and J by 7 bases, leaving 9 bases between them. CDR3 residues: CATSRDLGGGYTF. The CDR3 region has the DNA TGTGCCACCAGCAGAGATCTCGGGGGTGGCTACACCTTC. The variable domain in full, with the rest retrieved from reference TRBV15 and TRBJ1-2, is DAMVIQNPRYQVTQFGKPVTLSCSQTLNHNVMYWYQQKSSQAPKLLFHYYDKDFNNEADTPDNFQSRRPNTSFCFLDIRSPGLGDTAMYLCATSRDLGGGYTFGSGTRLTVV.

This clone was detected only a few times. The rearrangement uses TRBV6-1 and TRBJ1-5, with D possibly being TRBD1 (6 bases). The germline gives CDR1 MNHNS, CDR2 SASEGT. The V gene lost 4 bases and the J gene lost 0 bases, with 10 bases spanning the gap. CDR3 size: 15 residues. CDR3 sequence reads: CASSAPGHSNQPQHF. In DNA form, the CDR3 reads TGTGCCAGCAGTGCCCCGGGACATAGCAATCAGCCCCAGCATTTT.

The V gene is TRBV9, the J gene TRBJ1-5, with no clear D. Germline V gene data show CDR1 as SGDLS and CDR2 as YYNGEE. V was cut by 0 bases and J by 10 bases, with 20 bases left in between. This CDR3 has 16 amino acids. CDR3 DNA: TGTGCCAGCAGCGTAGCTCCATCCGGCGGCGGCGAACCCCAGCATTTT. Its protein is CASSVAPSGGGEPQHF. Filled out from reference TRBV9 and TRBJ1-5, the complete variable domain reads DSGVTQTPKHLITATGQRVTLRCSPRSGDLSVYWYQQSLDQGLQFLIQYYNGEERAKGNILERFSAQQFPDLHSELNLSSLELGDSALYFCASSVAPSGGGEPQHFGDGTRLSIL.

This chain joins TRBV6-1 and TRBJ1-2; D gene ambiguous. CDR3 length: 14 residues. V lost 0 bases and J lost 8, with 13 bases in between. CDR1 MNHNS and CDR2 SASEGT come from the germline V gene. The CDR3 spells CASSEARQNHGYTF. CDR3 sequence (DNA): TGTGCCAGCAGTGAAGCCAGGCAGAACCACGGCTACACCTTC.

The gene calls are TRBV7-3 and TRBJ2-1; no clear D gene. The CDR3 contains 11 residues. With 4 bases removed from V and 6 bases from J, the gap between germline ends came to 4 bases. Germline-derived CDR1 and CDR2 are SGHTA and FQGTGA. CDR3 in amino acids: CASSYRNEQFF. CDR3 DNA sequence: TGTGCCAGCAGCTACCGCAATGAGCAGTTCTTC.

V usage is TRBV7-9 and J usage is TRBJ1-3, with 10 bases aligning to TRBD1. J was trimmed by 8 bases and V by 5 bases; bases with no gene match: 9. CDR3 length equals 15 residues. CDR1 is SEHNR, CDR2 FQNEAQ, per germline (reference sequence). For the CDR3, the DNA is TGTGCCAGCAGCGAGGGGACAGGGGATCTGGACACCATATATTTT. Translating gives CASSEGTGDLDTIYF.

CDR3 sequence (DNA): TGCGCCAGCAGGACCAGGACTGACCTATACAATGAGCAGTTCTTC. It is translated as CASRTRTDLYNEQFF. The chain carries TRBV5-1 and TRBJ2-1; D is perhaps TRBD2 (5 bases). The length of the CDR3 is 15 residues. Germline assignment: CDR1 SGHRS and CDR2 YFSETQ. Between the trimmed V and J ends, which lost 5 bases and 4 bases, there was a span of 16 bases.

The genes are TRBV6-5 and TRBJ1-2; D remains unclear. The germline V gene encodes CDR1 MNHEY and CDR2 SVGAGI. Trimming cost V 2 bases and J 5 bases, with 12 bases left between them. This CDR3 contains 14 residues. The CDR3 is CASSYSLPAYGYTF. The CDR3 coding sequence is TGTGCCAGCAGTTACAGCCTACCGGCGTATGGCTACACCTTC.

This chain links TRBV6-1 with TRBJ2-7, with 10 bases lining up with TRBD1. CDR3 size: 16 residues. Germline V lookup: CDR1 MNHNS, CDR2 SASEGT. V shed 4 bases and J 6 bases; nucleotides not matched to a gene: 12. The chain's CDR3 is CASSVRPTGGLSEQYF. In nucleotides, the CDR3 is TGTGCCAGCAGTGTGCGGCCGACAGGGGGCTTGTCCGAGCAGTACTTC.

The chain couples TRBV5-1 to TRBJ2-5; 11 nucleotides line up with TRBD2. Unmatched junction bases numbered 4, after V lost 2 bases and J lost 1 base. The V gene's germline CDR1 is SGHRS and CDR2 YFSETQ. The CDR3 loop spans 16 amino acids. In nucleotides, the CDR3 is TGCGCCAGCAGCTTTCAGACTAGCGGGGCCCAAGAGACCCAGTACTTC. Translated, it gives CASSFQTSGAQETQYF.

This clone was seen just once. The chain employs TRBV28 and TRBJ1-5, with a tentative D call TRBD1 (6 bases). The germline V gene has CDR1 MDHEN and CDR2 SYDVKM. The CDR3 runs 14 residues. Trimming took off 5 bases at V and 2 bases at J, with 10 bases between the two ends. The chain's CDR3 is CASSKGGGNQPQHF. As DNA, the CDR3 is TGTGCCAGCAGTAAAGGGGGGGGCAATCAGCCCCAGCATTTT.

The sample holds one count of this clone. This chain connects TRBV5-6 to TRBJ2-3; D possibly matches TRBD1 or TRBD2 (7 bases each). This CDR3 is 16 amino acids long. The V end was cut by 6 bases, the J end by 4 bases, with 21 bases between. CDR1 and CDR2 (germline): SGHDT, YYEEEE. DNA of the CDR3: TGTGCCAGCAACACACTGGGGGAGGGGGCATCAGATACGCAGTATTTT. Protein sequence: CASNTLGEGASDTQYF.

The chain has TRBV14 and TRBJ2-6; D is ambiguous. The length of the CDR3 is 16 residues. V lost 6 bases and J lost 2, with 14 bases in between. The V gene's germline CDR1 is SGHDN and CDR2 FVKESK. The CDR3 bases are TGTGCCAGCAGTTACAGCTACTCCCCTGGGGCCAACGTCCTGACTTTC. Residues: CASSYSYSPGANVLTF.

This chain uses TRBV29-1 with TRBJ2-7; a possible D gene is TRBD1 (6 bases). Looked up from germline, CDR1 is SQVTM and CDR2 is ANQGSEA. The CDR3 is 12 residues long. The V and J ends lost 4 bases and 6 bases respectively, with 13 bases between them. The CDR3 coding sequence is TGCAGCGTTGGACAGGCCAGGGGCGAGCAGTACTTC. This translates into CSVGQARGEQYF.

This rearrangement joins TRBV5-1 to TRBJ1-2, with 9 bases identical to TRBD1. With 0 bases clipped from V and 4 bases from J, the junction kept 7 bases outside the gene matches. The CDR3 is 16 residues long. Per the germline V gene, CDR1 is SGHRS and CDR2 is YFSETQ. The CDR3 DNA sequence: TGCGCCAGCAGCTTGGGCGGGGGACAGGGTGTCTATGGCTACACCTTC. Amino acids: CASSLGGGQGVYGYTF.

The V gene is TRBV7-8, the J gene TRBJ2-5; 13 nucleotides agree with TRBD2. CDR3 length equals 16 residues. The germline V gene has CDR1 SGHVS and CDR2 FQNEAQ. V was clipped by 3 bases and J by 3 bases; unmatched bases: 4. In nucleotides, the CDR3 is TGTGCCAGCAGCTTGGGACTAGCGGGGTTAAAAGAGACCCAGTACTTC. This translates into CASSLGLAGLKETQYF.

In its sample, this clone was seen a few times. The junction does not match germline at one end; this may be a read error. The chain has TRBV9 and TRBJ1-1; possibly TRBD1 for D (6 bases). The germline V gene encodes CDR1 SGDLS and CDR2 YYNGEE. This CDR3 is built from 14 residues. This chain's CDR3 is CASSVEPRQVDPVF. The CDR3 DNA follows: TGTGCCAGCAGCGTAGAGCCCCGACAGGTCGACCCAGTATTT.

The J gene is TRBJ1-5, the V gene TRBV5-6, with 7 nucleotides matching TRBD1. CDR3 size: 17 residues. Germline CDR1 SGHDT, CDR2 YYEEEE. The junction had 7 bases not matched to a gene; V was cut back by 1 base and J by 0 bases. The CDR3 nucleotides are TGTGCCAGCAGCTTGAGGGGGCTGGGAGGTAGCAATCAGCCCCAGCATTTT. Translating it yields CASSLRGLGGSNQPQHF.

V and J are TRBV5-4 and TRBJ2-2; TRBD2 matches 12 bases. The CDR3 has 18 residues. Trimming at V came to 4 bases and at J to 3 bases, leaving 10 bases not matched to a gene. Germline CDR1 and CDR2: SGHNT and YYREEE (reference sequence). CDR3 residues: CASSRQLAGGSDTGELFF. In nucleotides, the CDR3 is TGTGCCAGCAGCAGGCAGCTAGCGGGAGGGAGCGACACCGGGGAGCTGTTTTTT.

The rearrangement links TRBV7-9 to TRBJ1-2, with TRBD1 identical over 8 bases. The CDR3 runs to 13 residues. CDR1 and CDR2 (germline): SEHNR, FQNEAQ (reference sequence). V shed 2 bases, J shed 8 bases, and the junction held 4 bases outside the gene matches. CDR3 amino acids: CASSLQQGVGYTF. The CDR3 DNA follows: TGTGCCAGCAGCTTACAACAGGGGGTCGGCTACACCTTC.

V usage is TRBV19 and J usage is TRBJ1-2; maybe TRBD1 (6 bases). Per germline, CDR1 LNHDA and CDR2 SQIVND (reference sequence). This CDR3 is built from 15 residues. The V gene lost 7 bases and the J gene lost 4 bases, with 19 bases spanning the gap. The CDR3 coding sequence is TGTGCCAGTAACCGCCAGGGGCTATACTCCTATGGCTACACCTTC. This gives the protein CASNRQGLYSYGYTF.

The rearrangement uses TRBV6-1 and TRBJ1-4, with D hard to call. Germline CDR1 and CDR2: MNHNS and SASEGT. Trimming removed 1 base at V and 13 bases at J, with 13 bases between. The CDR3 covers 13 residues. The CDR3 nucleotides read TGTGCCAGCAGTGAAGGGCACCGGTTTGGACTGTTTTTT. Residues: CASSEGHRFGLFF.

This chain joins TRBV4-2 and TRBJ2-3; D uncertain. Germline values: CDR1 LGHNA, CDR2 YNFKEQ. This CDR3 is built from 16 residues. V dropped 0 bases and J dropped 3 bases, with 13 bases sitting between them. DNA for the CDR3: TGTGCCAGCAGCCAAGACCCTAGACCTTATACAGATACGCAGTATTTT. Protein: CASSQDPRPYTDTQYF.

In its sample, this clone was seen a few times. The chain has TRBV9 and TRBJ1-1, with D possibly TRBD1 on 5 matching bases. V was trimmed by 2 bases and J by 0 bases, leaving 17 bases between them. The germline CDR1 and CDR2 sequences are SGDLS and YYNGEE. There are 17 residues in the CDR3. This chain's CDR3 is CASSVGTIEELNTEAFF. In DNA, the CDR3 is TGTGCCAGCAGCGTGGGGACGATTGAGGAGTTGAACACTGAAGCTTTCTTT.

V and J are TRBV11-2 and TRBJ1-4, with a possible D match to TRBD1 (5 bases). Trimming removed 3 bases from V and 3 bases from J, with 8 bases in between. Germline CDR1 reads SGHAT; CDR2 reads FQNNGV. This CDR3 region has 14 residues. As DNA, the CDR3 is TGTGCCAGCAGCTTCCAGGGTGCTAATGAAAAACTGTTTTTT. Protein: CASSFQGANEKLFF.